Presented here are 18 T cell receptor beta chains from one specimen sequenced in a study of blood T cell repertoires in COVID-19. The table came from immunoSEQ multiplex PCR; TCRdb's copy has only in-frame clones and leaves some out. Of 90,000 to 100,000 clones listed, over 70% are singletons. Material: peripheral blood. The receptors here all came from a woman of 80 years or more with acute or convalescent COVID-19.

This rearrangement joins TRBV30 to TRBJ2-2, with TRBD2 identical over 9 bases. Germline values: CDR1 GTSNPN, CDR2 SVGIG (reference sequence). V lost 3 bases and J lost 6; bases outside the gene matches: 2. The CDR3 spans 13 residues. The CDR3 loop is CAWRTSGAGELFF. DNA for the CDR3: TGTGCCTGGAGGACTAGCGGCGCCGGGGAGCTGTTTTTT.

V usage is TRBV5-4 and J usage is TRBJ2-7; no firm D call. The CDR3 is 13 residues long. The V and J ends lost 1 base and 11 bases respectively, with 16 bases between them. Germline V gene lookup returns CDR1 SGHNT and CDR2 YYREEE (reference sequence). The CDR3 loop reads CASSLQLSPAKYF. CDR3 nucleotides: TGTGCCAGCAGCTTGCAACTCTCCCCCGCGAAGTACTTC.

The chain is built from TRBV11-2 and TRBJ2-3, with a possible D match to TRBD1 (6 bases). V lost 7 bases to trimming and J lost 7 bases, with 12 bases between them. This CDR3 has 12 residues. Germline V gene sequence: CDR1 SGHAT, CDR2 FQNNGV. The DNA for the CDR3 is TGTGCCAGCACCTACAGGGCTAATACGCAGTATTTT. Its translation is CASTYRANTQYF.

This sequence joins TRBV6-2 or TRBV6-3 and TRBJ2-7, with 7 bases aligning to TRBD2. V lost 5 bases, J lost 2 bases, and 12 bases stayed unmatched. This CDR3 spans 16 amino acids. Looked up from germline, CDR1 is MNHEY and CDR2 is SVGEGT. CDR3 region: CASSDGTAGVPYEQYV. In DNA, the CDR3 is TGTGCCAGCAGTGACGGCACTGCGGGGGTCCCCTACGAGCAGTACGTC.

This clone has only a few counts. The chain employs TRBV7-6 and TRBJ1-4; 7 bases line up with TRBD1. The CDR3 consists of 14 residues. The J segment lost 8 bases and the V segment lost 2 bases, leaving 5 bases of the junction unmatched. CDR1 is SGHVS, CDR2 FNYEAQ, per germline. The CDR3 loop reads CASSLNRGLEKLFF. In DNA form, the CDR3 reads TGTGCCAGCAGCTTAAATAGGGGGCTAGAAAAACTGTTTTTT.

The V and J genes are TRBV5-1 and TRBJ2-7; 12 bases are shared with TRBD2. From germline, CDR1 is SGHRS and CDR2 YFSETQ. The junction had 10 bases not matched to a gene; V was cut back by 0 bases and J by 3 bases. This CDR3 has 18 amino acids. The CDR3 loop is CASSLVPSGGERYYEQYF. DNA of the CDR3: TGCGCCAGCAGCTTGGTTCCTAGCGGGGGGGAACGATACTACGAGCAGTACTTC.

The CDR3 nucleotides are TGTGCCAGCAGTCAAAAGCCGGGACAGGGGAACTATAATTCACCCCTCCACTTT. Encoded protein: CASSQKPGQGNYNSPLHF. V usage is TRBV5-4 and J usage is TRBJ1-6; 10 bases are a match to TRBD1. Germline V gives CDR1 SGHNT, CDR2 YYREEE (reference sequence). V was clipped by 5 bases and J by 3 bases; unmatched bases: 11. CDR3 length equals 18 residues.

J is TRBJ1-5 and V is TRBV24-1; 7 positions agree with TRBD1. Unmatched junction bases numbered 4, after V lost 9 bases and J lost 0 bases. Germline V CDR1 and CDR2: KGHDR, SFDVKD. The CDR3 spans 14 residues. CDR3 amino acids: CATAGQYSNQPQHF. The CDR3 DNA reads as TGTGCCACCGCGGGACAGTATAGCAATCAGCCCCAGCATTTT.

The CDR3: CASSPPVEGEKLFF. The CDR3 DNA reads as TGTGCCAGCTCACCACCGGTTGAGGGTGAAAAACTGTTTTTT. The chain has TRBV18 and TRBJ1-4, with D uncertain. Trimming cost V 0 bases and J 7 bases, with 9 bases left between them. The CDR3 has 14 residues. Germline V gives CDR1 KGHSH, CDR2 LQKENI.

The chain couples TRBV6-5 to TRBJ2-7, with 7 bases lining up with TRBD1. Germline V gives CDR1 MNHEY, CDR2 SVGAGI. The CDR3 loop spans 13 amino acids. With 6 bases clipped from V and 3 bases from J, the junction kept 5 bases outside the gene matches. CDR3 nucleotide sequence: TGTGCCAGCAGGGGGACAGCAGACTACGAGCAGTACGTC. Translating gives CASRGTADYEQYV.

The chain links TRBV6-2 or TRBV6-3 to TRBJ1-5, with D possibly matching TRBD1 (6 bases). Germline V lookup: CDR1 MNHEY, CDR2 SVGEGT. V dropped 2 bases and J dropped 1 base, with 6 bases sitting between them. The CDR3 runs to 14 residues. The DNA for the CDR3 is TGTGCCAGCAGTTACCAGGGGAGCAATCAGCCCCAGCATTTT. Its translation is CASSYQGSNQPQHF.

The chain combines TRBV2 with TRBJ1-5; tentatively, D is TRBD1 (6 bases). CDR3 length equals 14 residues. Germline V gene data show CDR1 as SNHLY and CDR2 as FYNNEI. Trimming pared 3 bases from V and 4 bases from J, leaving 10 bases between. The DNA of the CDR3 is TGTGCCAGCAGTGAGGGGGCTTGGAATCAGCCCCAGCATTTT. Translating gives CASSEGAWNQPQHF.

The rearrangement uses TRBV5-6 and TRBJ2-7; 7 nucleotides match TRBD1. V lost 0 bases, J lost 7 bases, and 4 bases stayed unmatched. The CDR3 consists of 13 residues. Germline lookup yields CDR1 SGHDT and CDR2 YYEEEE. CDR3 in DNA: TGTGCCAGCAGCTTGGGGACAGGTGGAGAGCAGTACGTC. Translating gives CASSLGTGGEQYV.

This chain uses TRBV18 with TRBJ1-3; D is unclear. V lost 2 bases, J lost 2 bases, and 7 bases lay in between. Germline CDR1 reads KGHSH; CDR2 reads LQKENI. This CDR3 is 14 amino acids long. The CDR3 sequence: CASSPSGTGNTIYF. CDR3 DNA: TGTGCCAGCTCACCATCGGGAACTGGAAACACCATATATTTT.

The V gene is TRBV9, the J gene TRBJ2-7; TRBD2 aligns across 10 bases. CDR3 length: 15 amino acids. J was trimmed by 4 bases and V by 0 bases; bases with no gene match: 4. Germline V gene data show CDR1 as SGDLS and CDR2 as YYNGEE. Here the CDR3 DNA reads TGTGCCAGCAGCGTAGAGTCTAGCGGGGGTTACGAGCAGTACTTC. Translated, it gives CASSVESSGGYEQYF.

The chain joins TRBV9 to TRBJ2-1, with 9 nucleotides matching TRBD2. V lost 0 bases to trimming and J lost 1 base; unmatched junction nucleotides: 11. Looked up from germline, CDR1 is SGDLS and CDR2 is YYNGEE. CDR3 length equals 19 residues. The CDR3 spells CASSVAPSGEGGSYNEQFF. As DNA, the CDR3 is TGTGCCAGCAGCGTAGCCCCTAGCGGGGAGGGTGGTTCCTACAATGAGCAGTTCTTC.

V is TRBV25-1 and J is TRBJ1-4; possible D gene TRBD1, 5 bases. Germline values: CDR1 MGHDK, CDR2 SYGVNS. V lost 6 bases and J 8 bases, leaving 10 bases between the germline ends. The CDR3 runs to 12 residues. The CDR3 loop is CASSQGGEKLFF. CDR3 nucleotides: TGTGCCAGCAGCCAGGGCGGAGAAAAACTGTTTTTT.

This chain joins TRBV2 and TRBJ1-5; unclear D gene. The CDR3 extends over 14 amino acids. V lost 1 base and J 2 bases, leaving 6 bases between the germline ends. The germline CDR1 and CDR2 sequences are SNHLY and FYNNEI. CDR3 nucleotides: TGTGCCAGCAGTGAAGGGGGAGGCAATCAGCCCCAGCATTTT. Amino acid sequence: CASSEGGGNQPQHF.